This TCR beta chain was identified during a study of vaccination and CD4 T cells after COVID-19. Turning to the study itself: Median time from COVID diagnosis to post-COVID sampling was over 80 days (35 to 161). The stimulus for the cells was overlapping spike peptides derived from SARS-CoV-2, HCoV-NL63, HCoV-OC43 and HCoV-229E.

As regards this clonotype: Its antigen is undetermined.

The Oncomine TCR Beta short-read assay sequenced DNA from cultured CD4+ T cells. Each CDR3 protein is one row after TCRdb ran MiXCR on the PCR reads. Altogether some 18,000 distinct CDR3 sequences are present, 51% being singletons, with the ten largest covering roughly 10%. Documented treatment: approximately 9-day PBMC culture with coronavirus spike peptide pools or control peptides (ViraFEST assay). Via ViraFEST, peptide pools expanded antigen-specific T cells before TCR sequencing. The CDR3 length is 13 residues. The germline gives CDR1 SGHTA, CDR2 FQGNSA. The V end lost 5 bases, the J end lost 3 bases, and 10 bases lay between the germline ends.

Sequencing was performed on CD4+ T cells from blood, cultured in vitro, taken before SARS-CoV-2 vaccination. The source is a human donor who had recovered from COVID-19. The chain uses TRBV7-2 and TRBJ1-1; D not resolved. For the CDR3, the DNA is TGTGCCAGCAGCGTTACAGCTTACACTGAAGCTTTCTTT. Translation gives CASSVTAYTEAFF.